This is a list of T cell receptor beta chains from one sample in a study of T cells in narcolepsy. The data were produced by immunoSEQ multiplex PCR, yet TCRdb's version contains in-frame clones alone and is incomplete. The sample records over 25,000 clones, approximately 86% being singletons. Sequenced: CD45RA- memory CD4+ T cells from PBMCs. The origin of the receptors is a human donor with narcolepsy. The CDR3 runs from the conserved cysteine through the conserved F or W. The order of the fields is J gene, V gene, CDR3 protein.

J: TRBJ2-5
V: TRBV29-1
CDR3: CSVGGRETQYF

J: TRBJ1-1
V: TRBV5-1
CDR3: CASSTRGGGTEAFF

J: TRBJ1-3
V: TRBV6-5
CDR3: CAAADRSGNTIYF

J: TRBJ1-4
V: TRBV4-2
CDR3: CASSQAHGATNEKLFF

J: TRBJ2-5
V: TRBV5-1
CDR3: CASSLRPLQGIQETQYF

J: TRBJ2-7
V: TRBV7-8
CDR3: CASSVTRASGRRQYF

J: TRBJ2-2
V: TRBV28
CDR3: CASRPPRNTGELFF

J: TRBJ1-5
V: TRBV15
CDR3: CATSIEGSYSNQPQHF

J: TRBJ1-5
V: TRBV4-1
CDR3: CASSQDWQGRFSNQPQHF

J: TRBJ2-7
V: TRBV6-6
CDR3: CASSYPPGQGNEQYF

J: TRBJ2-3
V: TRBV5-1
CDR3: CASRERSTDTQYF

J: TRBJ1-1
V: TRBV19
CDR3: CASSDRDTEAFF

J: TRBJ2-3
V: TRBV9
CDR3: CASSVGLAGRTDTQYF

J: TRBJ1-5
V: TRBV5-1
CDR3: CASSLGGQGGQPQHF